This T cell receptor beta chain was observed in a study of T-cell memory formation after mild COVID-19. Study summary: TCR clusters were largely donor specific.

This clonotype was seen only a few times. Its antigen is undetermined. Points from the study as a whole: Those CD4+ clones that contracted were mainly in CM and EM (CD8+ ones in EMRA). Whether day 37 second-wave clones are SARS-CoV-2-specific was not confirmed.

V was cut by 1 base and J by 5 bases, with 19 bases left in between. Germline assignment: CDR1 DFQATT and CDR2 SNEGSKA (reference sequence). CDR3 length equals 16 residues. TCR alpha and TCR beta cDNA libraries with sample barcodes and UMIs came from 5'RACE using constant-segment primers. TCRdb called the 5' RACE reads again in MiXCR, with one record for every CDR3 protein. The table records some 320,000 distinct CDR3 sequences, around 15% of them present only once. The clonotype comes from a man between 18 and 35 years old who had mild COVID-19 (a few samples of this study predate the infection). Cell type and time point are not known. Material: PBMCs or a T cell subset sorted from them (not recorded which). The chain uses TRBV20-1 and TRBJ2-3; the D call may be TRBD1 or TRBD2 (5 bases each). CDR3: CSARGGYLAVGDTQYF. The CDR3 DNA is TGCAGTGCTAGAGGGGGGTATCTGGCGGTCGGAGATACGCAGTATTTT.